Listed here are 11 T cell receptor beta chains from one sample, sequenced in a study of PD-L1 blockade in urothelial cancer. Time point denoted: peripheral blood 6 weeks after treatment start. Profiling relied on immunoSEQ multiplex PCR, and the TCRdb table lists in-frame clones only, not all of them. The sample carries 38,000 or so clones, 84% recorded once. This specimen was PBMCs, taken around atezolizumab (anti-PD-L1) treatment. Receptors were obtained from a man in his forties or fifties with urothelial cancer.

The chain carries TRBV30 and TRBJ1-1; D unclear. The V end was cut by 4 bases, the J end by 1 base, with 13 bases between. This CDR3 is built from 14 residues. Germline CDR1 is GTSNPN and CDR2 is SVGIG (reference sequence). CDR3 amino acids: CAWTGGVGNTEAFF. DNA for the CDR3: TGTGCCTGGACAGGCGGGGTCGGGAACACTGAAGCTTTCTTT.

The genes are TRBV19 and TRBJ2-3, with a possible D match to TRBD1 (5 bases). V was trimmed by 3 bases and J by 1 base, leaving 14 bases between them. The germline gives CDR1 LNHDA, CDR2 SQIVND (reference sequence). This CDR3 spans 16 amino acids. CDR3 in DNA: TGTGCCAGTAGTATTGGAAACAGGCTCCGCACAGATACGCAGTATTTT. Translated: CASSIGNRLRTDTQYF.

The chain employs TRBV7-9 and TRBJ1-2, with TRBD1 matching over 7 bases. CDR3 length: 15 residues. Trimming cost V 7 bases and J 0 bases; bases outside gene matches: 8. The V gene's germline CDR1 is SEHNR and CDR2 FQNEAQ (reference sequence). This CDR3 reads CASTLRGQANYGYTF. The CDR3 nucleotides read TGTGCCAGCACCCTAAGGGGGCAAGCTAACTATGGCTACACCTTC.

The rearrangement uses TRBV4-1 and TRBJ2-3, with D perhaps matching TRBD1 (6 bases). The V end lost 4 bases, the J end lost 0 bases, and 20 bases lay between the germline ends. This CDR3 comprises 18 residues. CDR1 and CDR2 (germline): MGHRA, YSYEKL. The CDR3 DNA follows: TGCGCCAGCAGCCTCTACTACTTGACAGGTACTAGCACAGATACGCAGTATTTT. Translated, it gives CASSLYYLTGTSTDTQYF.

The genes are TRBV4-3 and TRBJ2-2; 12 nucleotides match TRBD2. The CDR3 is 15 amino acids. V gave up 6 bases and J gave up 5 bases; unmatched junction bases: 4. The germline CDR1 and CDR2 sequences are LGHNA and YSLEER. As DNA, the CDR3 is TGCGCCAGCAGACGACTAGCGGGAGAGACCGGGGAGCTGTTTTTT. Translation: CASRRLAGETGELFF.

This rearrangement joins TRBV15 to TRBJ2-7, with a weak D call TRBD1 (5 bases). Germline CDR1 reads LNHNV; CDR2 reads YYDKDF (reference sequence). This CDR3 contains 15 residues. The germline V and J ends were trimmed by 0 bases and 3 bases, with 12 bases remaining between them. This CDR3 is CATSREGAGLYEQYF. The CDR3 coding sequence is TGTGCCACCAGCAGAGAAGGGGCAGGCCTCTACGAGCAGTACTTC.

The CDR3 is CASSLQTGFYEQYF. The CDR3 DNA sequence: TGTGCCAGCAGCCTACAGACAGGGTTCTACGAGCAGTACTTC. The chain joins TRBV7-2 to TRBJ2-7; 7 bases are shared with TRBD1. V was clipped by 5 bases and J by 3 bases; unmatched bases: 7. This CDR3 has 14 amino acids. Germline lookup yields CDR1 SGHTA and CDR2 FQGNSA. The variable domain in full, completed from reference TRBV7-2 and TRBJ2-7, reads GAGVSQSPSNKVTEKGKDVELRCDPISGHTALYWYRQSLGQGLEFLIYFQGNSAPDKSGLPSDRFSAERTGGSVSTLTIQRTQQEDSAVYLCASSLQTGFYEQYFGPGTRLTVT.

CDR3 in DNA: TGTGCCAGCAGTGATGGCTTCTCCACAGATACGCAGTATTTT. Its protein product is CASSDGFSTDTQYF. V and J are TRBV2 and TRBJ2-3, with no clear D. The CDR3 is 14 residues long. Germline V gene sequence: CDR1 SNHLY, CDR2 FYNNEI. The V gene lost 3 bases and the J gene lost 2 bases, with 9 bases spanning the gap.

The rearrangement joins TRBV7-9 to TRBJ2-7, with D possibly matching TRBD2 (5 bases). V was cut by 5 bases and J by 4 bases, with 18 bases left in between. This CDR3 has 15 residues. Per the germline V gene, CDR1 is SEHNR and CDR2 is FQNEAQ (reference sequence). CDR3 coding DNA: TGTGCCAGCAGCACCGGACTGACCGCAGAATACGAGCAGTACTTC. This sequence encodes CASSTGLTAEYEQYF.

CDR3 bases: TGTGCCAGCAGCTTGGGGGCGGGGGAGCAGTACTTC. Translated, it gives CASSLGAGEQYF. The V and J genes are TRBV5-6 and TRBJ2-7, with D possibly matching TRBD2 (6 bases). In germline, CDR1 is SGHDT, CDR2 YYEEEE. This CDR3 spans 12 amino acids. The germline V and J ends were trimmed by 0 bases and 7 bases, with 8 bases remaining between them. Together with reference TRBV5-6 and TRBJ2-7, the CDR3 gives the full variable domain: DAGVTQSPTHLIKTRGQQVTLRCSPKSGHDTVSWYQQALGQGPQFIFQYYEEEERQRGNFPDRFSGHQFPNYSSELNVNALLLGDSALYLCASSLGAGEQYFGPGTRLTVT.

The chain has TRBV7-2 and TRBJ1-5; a possible D gene is TRBD1 (5 bases). This CDR3 has 15 amino acids. The V end lost 0 bases, the J end lost 4 bases, and 10 bases lay between the germline ends. Looked up from germline, CDR1 is SGHTA and CDR2 is FQGNSA. CDR3 sequence (DNA): TGTGCCAGCAGCTTAGCTGGGGGAGGAAATCAGCCCCAGCATTTT. It specifies CASSLAGGGNQPQHF.